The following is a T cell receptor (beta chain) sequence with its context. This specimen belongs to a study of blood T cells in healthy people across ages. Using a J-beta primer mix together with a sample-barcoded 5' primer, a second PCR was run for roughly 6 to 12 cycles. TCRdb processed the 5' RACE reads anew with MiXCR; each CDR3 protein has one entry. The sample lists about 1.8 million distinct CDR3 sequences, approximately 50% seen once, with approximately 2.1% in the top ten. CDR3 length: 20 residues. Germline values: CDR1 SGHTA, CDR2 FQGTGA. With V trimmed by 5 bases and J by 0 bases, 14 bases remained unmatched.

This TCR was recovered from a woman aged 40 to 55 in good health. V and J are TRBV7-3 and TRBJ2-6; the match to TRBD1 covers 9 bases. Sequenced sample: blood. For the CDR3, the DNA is TGTGCCAGCAGCCGTACTCCGGGACAGGGTTCCCGCTCTGGGGCCAACGTCCTGACTTTC. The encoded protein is CASSRTPGQGSRSGANVLTF.